This T cell receptor beta chain was sequenced in a study of T cells expressing NK-cell markers. Study context: Among eight sequenced donors, seven carried HCMV seropositivity while one was seronegative. Findings of the study overall: Clarity on HCMV specificity was lacking for the expanded NKG2C+ T cell clones. These clonotypes, the leaders elsewhere, also led the CD3+CD56-NKG2C+ fraction in a handful of donors.

Beta-chain TCR cDNA was generated via 5'RACE template switching with UMIs. From the 5' RACE reads, TCRdb lists one entry per CDR3 protein and no DNA. With almost 450,000 distinct CDR3 sequences in the sample, the ten largest clones hold 7.3%. From germline, CDR1 is SGHRS and CDR2 YFSETQ. The CDR3 is 15 residues long. As concerns this clonotype: Its cognate antigen is unknown.

Specimen: blood T cells: a sorted CD56 or NKG2C T cell subset, CD4+ or CD8+ T cells, or bulk PBMC T cells (not recorded which). This TCR was sampled from a woman between 18 and 70 years old in good health. The rearrangement joins TRBV5-1 to TRBJ2-4; TCRdb selects TRBD1, and the lack of DNA leaves this call unchecked. The CDR3 loop reads CASKEGGLAKNIQYF.